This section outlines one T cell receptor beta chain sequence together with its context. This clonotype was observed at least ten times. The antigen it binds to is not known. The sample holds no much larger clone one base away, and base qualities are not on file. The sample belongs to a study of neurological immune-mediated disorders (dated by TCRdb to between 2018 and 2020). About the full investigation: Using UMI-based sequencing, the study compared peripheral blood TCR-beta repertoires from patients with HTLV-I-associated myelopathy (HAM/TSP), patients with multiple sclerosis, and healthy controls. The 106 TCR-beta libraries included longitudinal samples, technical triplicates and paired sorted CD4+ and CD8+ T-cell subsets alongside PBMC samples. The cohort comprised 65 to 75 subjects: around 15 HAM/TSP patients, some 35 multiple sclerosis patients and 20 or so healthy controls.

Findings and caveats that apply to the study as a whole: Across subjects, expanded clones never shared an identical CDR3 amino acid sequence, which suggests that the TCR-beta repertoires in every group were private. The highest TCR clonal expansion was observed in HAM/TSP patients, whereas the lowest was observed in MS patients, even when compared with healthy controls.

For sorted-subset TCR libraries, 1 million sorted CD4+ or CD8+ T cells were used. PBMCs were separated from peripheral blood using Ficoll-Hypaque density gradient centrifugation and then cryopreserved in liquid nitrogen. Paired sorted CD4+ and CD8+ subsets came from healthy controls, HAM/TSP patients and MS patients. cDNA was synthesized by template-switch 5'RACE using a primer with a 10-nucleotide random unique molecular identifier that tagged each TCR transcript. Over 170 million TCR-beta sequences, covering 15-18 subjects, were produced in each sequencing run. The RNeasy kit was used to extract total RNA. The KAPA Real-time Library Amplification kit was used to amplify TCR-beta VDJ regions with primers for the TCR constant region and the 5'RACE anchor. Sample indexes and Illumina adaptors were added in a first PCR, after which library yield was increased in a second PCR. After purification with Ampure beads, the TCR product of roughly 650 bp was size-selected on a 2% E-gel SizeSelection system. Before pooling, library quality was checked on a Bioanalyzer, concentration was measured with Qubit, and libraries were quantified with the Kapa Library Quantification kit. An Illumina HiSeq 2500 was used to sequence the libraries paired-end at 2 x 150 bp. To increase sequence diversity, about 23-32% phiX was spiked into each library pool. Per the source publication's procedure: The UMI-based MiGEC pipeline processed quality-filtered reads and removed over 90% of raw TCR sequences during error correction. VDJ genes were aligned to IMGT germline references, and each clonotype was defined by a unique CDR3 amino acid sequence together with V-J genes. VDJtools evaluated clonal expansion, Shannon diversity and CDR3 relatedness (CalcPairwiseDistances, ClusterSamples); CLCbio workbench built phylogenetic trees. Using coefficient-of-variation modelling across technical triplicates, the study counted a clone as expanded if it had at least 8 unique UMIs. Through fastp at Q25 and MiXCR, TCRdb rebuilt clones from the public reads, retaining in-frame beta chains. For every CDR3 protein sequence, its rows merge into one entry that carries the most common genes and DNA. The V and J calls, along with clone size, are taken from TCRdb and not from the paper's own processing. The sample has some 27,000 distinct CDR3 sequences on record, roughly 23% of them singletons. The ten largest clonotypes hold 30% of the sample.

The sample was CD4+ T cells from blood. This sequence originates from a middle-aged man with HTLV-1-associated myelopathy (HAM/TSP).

Read as DNA, the sequence is TGTGCCAGCACTGGGGACGGTGCCTCTGGAAACACCATATATTTT. The resulting protein is CASTGDGASGNTIYF. The sequence links TRBV12-3 or TRBV12-4 to TRBJ1-3; the D gene is perhaps TRBD1, on 5 matching bases. A distance of 13 bases separates the germline ends of V and J, which lose 7 bases and 0 bases respectively. The CDR3, from cysteine to phenylalanine, totals 15 residues. Of the read, only the CDR3 DNA is kept; its 45 bases are in frame from base 1.